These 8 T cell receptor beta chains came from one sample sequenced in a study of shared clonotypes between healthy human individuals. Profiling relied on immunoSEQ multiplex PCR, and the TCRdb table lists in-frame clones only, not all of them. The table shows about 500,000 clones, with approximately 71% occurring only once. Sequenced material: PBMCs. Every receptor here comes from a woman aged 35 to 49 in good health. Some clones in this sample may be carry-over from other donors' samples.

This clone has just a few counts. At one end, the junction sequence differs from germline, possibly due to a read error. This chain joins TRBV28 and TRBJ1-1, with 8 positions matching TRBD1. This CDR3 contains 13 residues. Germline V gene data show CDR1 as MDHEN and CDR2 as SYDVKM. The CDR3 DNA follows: TGTGCCAACAGTTTAGACAGGGGCGAGGAAGCTTTCTTT. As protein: CANSLDRGEEAFF.

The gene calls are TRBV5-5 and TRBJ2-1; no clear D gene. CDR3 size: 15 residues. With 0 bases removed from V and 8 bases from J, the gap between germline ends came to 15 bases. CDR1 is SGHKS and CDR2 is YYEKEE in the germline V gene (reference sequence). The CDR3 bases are TGTGCCAGCAGCTTGGGTCAGCCGCACGGCGATGAGCAGTTCTTC. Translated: CASSLGQPHGDEQFF.

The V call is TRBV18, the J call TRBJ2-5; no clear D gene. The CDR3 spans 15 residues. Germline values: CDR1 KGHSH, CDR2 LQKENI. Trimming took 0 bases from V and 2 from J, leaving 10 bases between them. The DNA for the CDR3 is TGTGCCAGCTCACCACCGACTGCCCCACAAGAGACCCAGTACTTC. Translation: CASSPPTAPQETQYF.

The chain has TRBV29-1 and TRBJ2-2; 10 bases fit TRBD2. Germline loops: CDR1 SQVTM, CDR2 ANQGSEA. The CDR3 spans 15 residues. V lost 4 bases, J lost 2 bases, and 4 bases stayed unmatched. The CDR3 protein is CSVGVAGGNTGELFF. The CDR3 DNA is TGCAGCGTTGGTGTAGCGGGAGGAAACACCGGGGAGCTGTTTTTT.

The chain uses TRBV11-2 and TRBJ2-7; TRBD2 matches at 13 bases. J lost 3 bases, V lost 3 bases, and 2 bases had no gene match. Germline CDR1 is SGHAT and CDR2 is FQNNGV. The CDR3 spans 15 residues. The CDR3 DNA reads TGTGCCAGCAGCTTTGGACTAGCGGGAGTCTACGAGCAGTACTTC. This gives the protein CASSFGLAGVYEQYF.

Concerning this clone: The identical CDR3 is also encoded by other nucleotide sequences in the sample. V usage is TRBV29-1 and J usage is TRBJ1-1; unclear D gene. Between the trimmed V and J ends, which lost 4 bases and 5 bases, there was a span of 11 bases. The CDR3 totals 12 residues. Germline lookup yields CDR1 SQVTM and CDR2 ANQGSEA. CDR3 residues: CSVGLGRTEAFF. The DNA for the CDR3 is TGCAGCGTTGGCCTCGGGAGAACTGAAGCTTTCTTT.

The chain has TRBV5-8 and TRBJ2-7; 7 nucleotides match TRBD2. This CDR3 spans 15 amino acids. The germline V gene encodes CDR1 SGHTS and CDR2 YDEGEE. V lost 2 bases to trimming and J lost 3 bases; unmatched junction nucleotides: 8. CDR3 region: CASSFGLAEIYEQYF. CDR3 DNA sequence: TGTGCCAGCAGCTTCGGGCTAGCGGAGATCTACGAGCAGTACTTC.

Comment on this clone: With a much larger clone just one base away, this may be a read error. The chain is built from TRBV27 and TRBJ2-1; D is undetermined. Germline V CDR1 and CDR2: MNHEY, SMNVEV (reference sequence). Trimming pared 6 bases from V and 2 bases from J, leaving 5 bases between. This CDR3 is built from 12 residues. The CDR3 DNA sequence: TGTGCCAGCAGCCGACCCTACAATGAGCAGTTCTTC. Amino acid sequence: CASSRPYNEQFF.